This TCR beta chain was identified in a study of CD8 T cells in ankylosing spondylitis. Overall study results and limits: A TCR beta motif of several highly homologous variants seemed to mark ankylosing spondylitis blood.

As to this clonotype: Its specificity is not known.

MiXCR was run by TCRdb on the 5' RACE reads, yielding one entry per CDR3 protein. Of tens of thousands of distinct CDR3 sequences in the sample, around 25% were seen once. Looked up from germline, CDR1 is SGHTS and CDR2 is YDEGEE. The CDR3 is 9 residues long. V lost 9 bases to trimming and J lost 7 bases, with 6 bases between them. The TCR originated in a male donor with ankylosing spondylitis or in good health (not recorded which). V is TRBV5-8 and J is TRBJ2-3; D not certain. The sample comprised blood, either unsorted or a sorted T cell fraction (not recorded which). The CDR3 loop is CAILNTQYF. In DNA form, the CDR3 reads TGTGCCATTCTTAATACGCAGTATTTT.